One sample yielded the 7 T cell receptor beta chains listed below, sequenced in a study of vaccination effects on CD4 cells after COVID-19. Antigen specificity for these receptors is unknown. TCRdb keeps only in-frame clones here, not all; method: immunoSEQ multiplex PCR. The repertoire holds approximately 31,000 clones, with around 70% as singletons. ViraFEST expansion of antigen-specific CD4+ T cells with viral peptide pools preceded sequencing. Subsequent to approximately 11 days of culture, CD4+ T cells were isolated. Vaccination of participants consisted of two doses of either the BNT162b2 or mRNA-1273 vaccine. The material was CD4+ T cells from PBMCs cultured with HCoV-229E spike peptides, obtained after COVID-19 vaccination. Receptor source: a human donor who received a COVID-19 vaccine.

This chain connects TRBV25-1 to TRBJ2-2; a possible D gene is TRBD1 (5 bases). Germline V gene data show CDR1 as MGHDK and CDR2 as SYGVNS. The CDR3 loop spans 16 amino acids. The V end was cut by 3 bases, the J end by 1 base, with 12 bases between. Here the CDR3 reads CASSESRQKNTGELFF. The CDR3 DNA reads as TGTGCCAGCAGTGAGTCAAGACAGAAGAACACCGGGGAGCTGTTTTTT.

The chain combines TRBV10-3 with TRBJ2-7; 11 bases fit TRBD2. CDR3 length: 14 residues. Germline V CDR1 and CDR2: ENHRY, SYGVKD. The junction had 3 bases not matched to a gene; V was cut back by 5 bases and J by 3 bases. The chain's CDR3 is CAISKGLADYEQYF. CDR3 sequence (DNA): TGTGCCATCAGTAAGGGACTAGCGGACTACGAGCAGTACTTC.

This clone was seen once. The chain carries TRBV3-1 (or the pseudogene TRBV3-2) and TRBJ1-3, with unresolved D. This CDR3 region has 15 residues. V lost 4 bases and J lost 7, with 17 bases in between. Germline-derived CDR1 and CDR2 are LGHDT and YNNKEL (reference sequence). The CDR3, as DNA: TGTGCCAGCAGCCTGGCGGACCACGTTTGGAACACCATATATTTT. It yields the protein CASSLADHVWNTIYF.

V is TRBV6-4 and J is TRBJ1-5, with D perhaps matching TRBD1 (6 bases). The germline CDR1 and CDR2 sequences are MRHNA and SNTAGT. Trimming removed 2 bases from V and 6 bases from J, with 8 bases in between. CDR3 length: 13 residues. The CDR3 nucleotides read TGTGCCAGCAGTGACGGGGGGCGTCAGCCCCAGCATTTT. Protein product: CASSDGGRQPQHF.

J is TRBJ2-6 and V is TRBV6-5; D is uncertain. CDR1 MNHEY and CDR2 SVGAGI come from the germline V gene. This CDR3 comprises 15 residues. Trimming shortened V by 2 bases and J by 0 bases, and 5 bases separated the two germline ends. The DNA of the CDR3 is TGTGCCAGCAGTTACCAGCGCTCTGGGGCCAACGTCCTGACTTTC. This encodes CASSYQRSGANVLTF.

This chain's CDR3 is CASRARYTDTQYF. The CDR3, as DNA: TGTGCCAGCAGGGCCAGATACACAGATACGCAGTATTTT. The genes are TRBV2 and TRBJ2-3; no clear D gene. The germline CDR1 and CDR2 sequences are SNHLY and FYNNEI. Trimming shortened V by 6 bases and J by 2 bases, and 9 bases separated the two germline ends. The CDR3 sequence is 13 residues long.

This clone was seen once. The chain has TRBV28 and TRBJ1-4, with D maybe TRBD1 (6 bases). The CDR3 loop spans 14 amino acids. Germline V gives CDR1 MDHEN, CDR2 SYDVKM. The V gene lost 6 bases and the J gene lost 4 bases, with 12 bases spanning the gap. Here the CDR3 DNA reads TGTGCCAGCAGCTCGGACAGACTTAATGAAAAACTGTTTTTT. Amino acids: CASSSDRLNEKLFF. Variable domain in full (rest from reference TRBV28 and TRBJ1-4): DVKVTQSSRYLVKRTGEKVFLECVQDMDHENMFWYRQDPGLGLRLIYFSYDVKMKEKGDIPEGYSVSREKKERFSLILESASTNQTSMYLCASSSDRLNEKLFFGSGTQLSVL.